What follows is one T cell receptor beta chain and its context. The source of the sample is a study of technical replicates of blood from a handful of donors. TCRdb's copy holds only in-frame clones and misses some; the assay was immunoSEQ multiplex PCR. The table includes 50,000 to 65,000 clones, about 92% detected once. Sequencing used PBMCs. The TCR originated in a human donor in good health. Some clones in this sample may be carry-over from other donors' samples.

The CDR3, as DNA: TGTGCCAGCCAACCGGACAGTAACACTGAAGCTTTCTTT. Its protein product is CASQPDSNTEAFF. The chain recombines TRBV19 with TRBJ1-1, with D maybe TRBD1 (6 bases). Germline V CDR1 and CDR2: LNHDA, SQIVND (reference sequence). The V end lost 9 bases, the J end lost 2 bases, and 13 bases lay between the germline ends. The length of the CDR3 is 13 residues.